Listed below are T cell receptor beta chains from one sample, sequenced in a study of cytomegalovirus exposure and HLA in healthy donors. Method: immunoSEQ multiplex PCR; TCRdb's copy keeps in-frame clones and lacks some. This table holds roughly 150,000 clones, around nine tenths found once. Sequenced input: PBMCs. These receptors were collected from a woman aged 18-35 years in good health and CMV-seropositive. CDR3s include the opening cysteine and the closing phenylalanine or tryptophan. A D gene is named only where the DNA matches it firmly. Not all rows give a size; the values are once, few, many and, for expanded clones, a class.

cdr3_length,d_call,clone_size,j_call,v_call,cdr3_aa,cdr3_nt
16,TRBD2,-,TRBJ2-3,TRBV5-1,CASSSDAGGIADTQYF,TGCGCCAGCAGCTCCGATGCGGGAGGGATCGCAGATACGCAGTATTTT
13,-,-,TRBJ2-7,TRBV6-5,CATSRARPYEQYF,TGTGCCACCTCCAGGGCGCGCCCCTACGAGCAGTACTTC
17,TRBD2,-,TRBJ2-7,TRBV7-8,CASSSPGTSGASYEQYF,TGTGCCAGCAGCTCGCCCGGGACTAGCGGGGCCTCCTACGAGCAGTACTTC
17,TRBD1,-,TRBJ1-4,TRBV4-3,CASSPGTGAATNEKLFF,TGCGCCAGCAGCCCCGGGACAGGGGCTGCAACTAATGAAAAACTGTTTTTT
14,-,-,TRBJ2-7,TRBV5-1,CASSLERSSYEQYF,TGCGCCAGCAGCTTGGAACGGAGCTCCTACGAGCAGTACTTC
17,-,-,TRBJ2-3,TRBV7-8,CASSPPVAGYDQDTQYF,TGTGCCAGCAGCCCCCCGGTGGCGGGATACGACCAGGATACGCAGTATTTT
14,-,-,TRBJ1-1,TRBV4-2,CASSQDLVNTEAFF,TGTGCCAGCAGCCAAGATCTAGTGAACACTGAAGCTTTCTTT
16,-,-,TRBJ2-3,TRBV19,CASSIMGGKFTDTQYF,TGTGCCAGTAGTATAATGGGCGGGAAGTTTACAGATACGCAGTATTTT
15,TRBD2,-,TRBJ2-7,TRBV7-9,CASSPGLAGVHEQYF,TGTGCCAGCAGCCCCGGACTAGCGGGAGTCCACGAGCAGTACTTC
15,TRBD1,-,TRBJ2-3,TRBV5-6,CASSLEGAGTDTQYF,TGTGCCAGCAGCTTGGAGGGGGCTGGCACAGATACGCAGTATTTT
16,-,-,TRBJ2-2,TRBV6-6,CASSFAADRYTGELFF,TGTGCCAGCAGTTTCGCCGCGGACAGATACACCGGGGAGCTGTTTTTT
15,TRBD1,once,TRBJ2-1,TRBV9,CASSFGTATYNEQFF,TGTGCCAGCAGCTTTGGGACAGCCACCTACAATGAGCAGTTCTTC
14,TRBD1,-,TRBJ2-5,TRBV5-1,CASSMDRDQETQYF,TGCGCCAGCAGCATGGACAGGGACCAAGAGACCCAGTACTTC
15,TRBD1,-,TRBJ1-1,TRBV5-8,CASSHRQGSRTEAFF,TGTGCCAGCAGCCACCGACAGGGTAGTAGGACTGAAGCTTTCTTT